These 20 T cell receptor beta chains share one sample of origin, sequenced in a study of blood T cell repertoires in COVID-19. Clones were sequenced by immunoSEQ multiplex PCR, and TCRdb holds only the in-frame ones, with some missing. The data show fewer than 250,000 clones, over 75% seen once. The sequencing sample was made of PBMCs or T cells enriched from blood (not recorded which). All receptors come from a man under 40 in a cohort exposed to, infected with or recovered from COVID-19 (not recorded which).

CDR3 region: CASSLVGGVNQPQHF. CDR3 DNA sequence: TGTGCCAGCAGCTTGGTTGGGGGGGTAAATCAGCCCCAGCATTTT. V usage is TRBV5-5 and J usage is TRBJ1-5, with D possibly matching TRBD1 (5 bases). The ends were cut back, 0 bases at V and 4 bases at J, with 11 bases in the middle. This CDR3 has 15 amino acids. Germline V CDR1 and CDR2: SGHKS, YYEKEE (reference sequence).

Here the CDR3 DNA reads TGTGCCAGCAGCCGCCGGGACAAAAAAAACATTCAGTACTTC. Its translation is CASSRRDKKNIQYF. This chain uses TRBV4-2 with TRBJ2-4; TRBD1 might be the D (6 bases). The CDR3 contains 14 residues. Germline V gene sequence: CDR1 LGHNA, CDR2 YNFKEQ. V shed 4 bases and J shed 4 bases, with 11 bases lying between them.

This clone has just a few counts. The chain links TRBV5-1 to TRBJ2-7; a weak D match, TRBD1 (6 bases). Germline CDR1 reads SGHRS; CDR2 reads YFSETQ. This CDR3 is 14 amino acids long. The V end was cut by 6 bases, the J end by 5 bases, with 18 bases between. The CDR3 spells CASKSQVSGDEQYF. CDR3 nucleotides: TGCGCCAGCAAGTCCCAGGTCTCAGGGGACGAGCAGTACTTC.

The chain is built from TRBV11-2 and TRBJ1-3, with D possibly TRBD1 on 5 matching bases. This CDR3 is 14 amino acids long. Per the germline V gene, CDR1 is SGHAT and CDR2 is FQNNGV. V lost 6 bases to trimming and J lost 9 bases, with 18 bases between them. The CDR3: CASRGRTMGGTIYF. DNA of the CDR3: TGTGCCAGCAGGGGACGGACCATGGGGGGCACCATATATTTT. Full variable domain (outside the CDR3, taken from reference TRBV11-2 and TRBJ1-3): EAGVAQSPRYKIIEKRQSVAFWCNPISGHATLYWYQQILGQGPKLLIQFQNNGVVDDSQLPKDRFSAERLKGVDSTLKIQPAKLEDSAVYLCASRGRTMGGTIYFGEGSWLTVV.

V is TRBV2 and J is TRBJ2-7, with D possibly TRBD1 on 6 matching bases. CDR3 length equals 14 residues. Between the trimmed V and J ends, which lost 1 base and 0 bases, there was a span of 7 bases. The germline V gene has CDR1 SNHLY and CDR2 FYNNEI. This CDR3 is CASSEEGDSYEQYF. CDR3 nucleotides: TGTGCCAGCAGTGAAGAGGGGGACTCCTACGAGCAGTACTTC. Looking up the rest from reference TRBV2 and TRBJ2-7 gives the full variable domain: EPEVTQTPSHQVTQMGQEVILRCVPISNHLYFYWYRQILGQKVEFLVSFYNNEISEKSEIFDDQFSVERPDGSNFTLKIRSTKLEDSAMYFCASSEEGDSYEQYFGPGTRLTVT.

The chain carries TRBV19 and TRBJ2-7; D possibly corresponds to TRBD2 (5 bases). Looked up from germline, CDR1 is LNHDA and CDR2 is SQIVND (reference sequence). The CDR3 contains 13 residues. The ends were cut back, 5 bases at V and 3 bases at J, with 11 bases in the middle. The CDR3 loop reads CASSGNEGYEQYF. The DNA for the CDR3 is TGTGCCAGTAGTGGTAATGAGGGCTACGAGCAGTACTTC.

J is TRBJ2-5 and V is TRBV4-1; 15 bases agree with TRBD2. There are 18 residues in the CDR3. Germline V gives CDR1 MGHRA, CDR2 YSYEKL. With V trimmed by 0 bases and J by 2 bases, 4 bases remained unmatched. CDR3 nucleotides: TGCGCCAGCAGCCAAGATCCTGGACTAGCGGGAGGGCAAGAGACCCAGTACTTC. Its protein product is CASSQDPGLAGGQETQYF.

This chain uses TRBV18 with TRBJ1-5, with D tentatively TRBD1 (5 bases). Trimming cost V 2 bases and J 4 bases, with 12 bases left between them. This CDR3 comprises 15 residues. The germline V gene encodes CDR1 KGHSH and CDR2 LQKENI. CDR3 sequence reads: CASSPGAGLNQPQHF. The DNA for the CDR3 is TGTGCCAGCTCACCAGGTGCAGGGTTAAATCAGCCCCAGCATTTT.

The J gene is TRBJ2-2, the V gene TRBV13; 15 bases map to TRBD2. The V and J ends lost 4 bases and 0 bases, in that order; junction bases with no gene match: 6. This CDR3 region has 19 residues. CDR1 PRHDT and CDR2 FYEKMQ come from the germline V gene (reference sequence). CDR3 nucleotide sequence: TGTGCCAGCAGCTCCGGGACTAGCGGGAGGCACGCGAACACCGGGGAGCTGTTTTTT. As protein: CASSSGTSGRHANTGELFF.

The chain uses TRBV27 and TRBJ1-1, with 8 nucleotides matching TRBD1. Trimming removed 6 bases from V and 4 bases from J; junction bases left unmatched: 10. CDR1 and CDR2 from the germline V gene are MNHEY and SMNVEV (reference sequence). There are 15 residues in the CDR3. The CDR3 DNA follows: TGTGCCAGCAGCCCAGTGGGACAGGTCAGCACTGAAGCTTTCTTT. It codes for CASSPVGQVSTEAFF.

V and J are TRBV28 and TRBJ2-2; D perhaps matches TRBD1 (5 bases). V lost 6 bases and J 3 bases, leaving 11 bases between the germline ends. The V gene's germline CDR1 is MDHEN and CDR2 SYDVKM. CDR3 size: 14 residues. CDR3 DNA: TGTGCCAGCAGACTCGCGACAGACACCGGGGAGCTGTTTTTT. Protein sequence: CASRLATDTGELFF.

With respect to this clone: The sample carries other DNA sequences with the same CDR3. V gene TRBV5-1 combines with J gene TRBJ1-2; a weak D match, TRBD1 (6 bases). The V gene lost 0 bases and the J gene lost 3 bases, with 9 bases spanning the gap. Germline CDR1 is SGHRS and CDR2 is YFSETQ. The CDR3 length is 14 residues. CDR3 loop: CASSLGAGDYGYTF. CDR3 nucleotides: TGCGCCAGCAGCTTGGGTGCAGGGGACTATGGCTACACCTTC.

The chain employs TRBV28 and TRBJ2-4; tentative D call: TRBD2 (6 bases). This CDR3 has 15 residues. Germline V lookup: CDR1 MDHEN, CDR2 SYDVKM. The germline V and J ends were trimmed by 1 base and 1 base, with 8 bases remaining between them. In DNA, the CDR3 is TGTGCCAGCAGTTTATATGGAGGGGCCAAAAACATTCAGTACTTC. The encoded protein is CASSLYGGAKNIQYF.

This chain uses TRBV4-1 with TRBJ2-1; a weak D match, TRBD2 (5 bases). Between the trimmed V and J ends, which lost 4 bases and 7 bases, there was a span of 14 bases. CDR3 size: 14 residues. CDR1 MGHRA and CDR2 YSYEKL come from the germline V gene. The CDR3 is CASSLSGLGNEQFF. The CDR3 bases are TGCGCCAGCAGCCTCAGCGGCCTAGGGAATGAGCAGTTCTTC.

This chain connects TRBV7-9 to TRBJ1-5; 7 bases agree with TRBD1. Looked up from germline, CDR1 is SEHNR and CDR2 is FQNEAQ (reference sequence). The CDR3 is 15 residues long. J was trimmed by 4 bases and V by 4 bases; bases with no gene match: 7. CDR3 sequence: CASSSLRQGNQPQHF. The CDR3 coding sequence is TGTGCCAGCAGCTCGCTGAGACAGGGAAATCAGCCCCAGCATTTT.

The chain is built from TRBV3-1 (or the pseudogene TRBV3-2) and TRBJ1-1; 7 nucleotides agree with TRBD1. Germline loops: CDR1 LGHDT, CDR2 YNNKEL (reference sequence). The J segment lost 9 bases and the V segment lost 1 base, leaving 5 bases of the junction unmatched. This CDR3 is built from 13 residues. The CDR3 sequence is CASSQATGAQAFF. CDR3 coding DNA: TGTGCCAGCAGCCAAGCAACAGGGGCTCAAGCTTTCTTT.

This sequence joins TRBV19 and TRBJ2-1; D is unresolved. CDR3 length: 15 residues. CDR1 LNHDA and CDR2 SQIVND come from the germline V gene (reference sequence). Between the trimmed V and J ends, which lost 9 bases and 5 bases, there was a span of 20 bases. The CDR3 protein is CASRHHGGGDNEQFF. The CDR3 DNA follows: TGTGCCAGCCGTCATCACGGTGGTGGTGACAATGAGCAGTTCTTC.

J is TRBJ2-2 and V is TRBV24-1; 10 bases are a match to TRBD2. The CDR3 totals 16 residues. J was trimmed by 5 bases and V by 3 bases; bases with no gene match: 5. Germline CDR1 reads KGHDR; CDR2 reads SFDVKD. The CDR3 spells CATSDGVAGGTGELFF. The CDR3 bases are TGTGCCACCAGTGATGGGGTAGCGGGAGGTACCGGGGAGCTGTTTTTT.

This clone was counted a single time. The chain links TRBV11-2 to TRBJ2-1; maybe TRBD2 (6 bases). V lost 5 bases and J 7 bases, leaving 15 bases between the germline ends. In germline, CDR1 is SGHAT, CDR2 FQNNGV. This CDR3 has 14 residues. CDR3 sequence (DNA): TGTGCCAGCAGCCCGCGGACTGCGGGGAATGAGCAGTTCTTC. It specifies CASSPRTAGNEQFF.

The rearrangement links TRBV27 to TRBJ1-6, with 12 bases matching TRBD1. This CDR3 is built from 17 residues. CDR1 and CDR2 from the germline V gene are MNHEY and SMNVEV (reference sequence). V lost 8 bases to trimming and J lost 7 bases; unmatched junction nucleotides: 12. CDR3 region: CASRPGGTGGPNSPLHF. For the CDR3, the DNA is TGTGCCAGCCGTCCGGGGGGGACAGGGGGCCCAAATTCACCCCTCCACTTT.